These T cell receptor beta chains were read from a single sample in a study of human T cells and chemical hapten exposure. MiXCR, run by TCRdb on the RACE reads, gives a single entry per CDR3 protein. The table lists 150,000 to 200,000 distinct CDR3 sequences, roughly 30% of them singletons. The sequenced sample was whole blood, obtained in connection with sensitization to the hapten diphenylcyclopropenone (DPC). These receptors all stem from a woman aged 25 to 39 with alopecia areata. Some clones in this sample may be carry-over from other donors' samples. Each CDR3 is given without its conserved first and last residue.

>TRBJ1-6|TRBV28
ASSSQTGISYNSPLH
>TRBJ1-6|TRBV11-2
ASSFGGYESPLH
>TRBJ2-5|TRBV20-1
SARERGSVETQY
>TRBJ2-1|TRBV5-1
ASSLPSGSVYNEQF
>TRBJ2-1|TRBV5-1
ASRVREEYNEQF
>TRBJ2-4|TRBV12-3/TRBV12-4
ASSFYTPSRLAKNIQY
>TRBJ2-7|TRBV12-3/TRBV12-4
ASSPAVGFVGEQY
>TRBJ2-3|TRBV3-1
ASSQGPPGTDTQY
>TRBJ1-2|TRBV29-1
SVGQGRPYT
>TRBJ1-1|TRBV4-1
ASSRHVEGNTEAF
>TRBJ2-1|TRBV10-3
AISESNSGRDEQF
>TRBJ2-3|TRBV6-2/TRBV6-3
ASSHEDTRTDTQY
>TRBJ2-3|TRBV20-1
SANWQGGTDTQY
>TRBJ2-7|TRBV28
ASSPWSYEQY
>TRBJ1-2|TRBV7-9
ASSSGPSISLGYT
>TRBJ2-4|TRBV12-3/TRBV12-4
ASSKTLAPTNIQY
>TRBJ2-5|TRBV28
ASSFGEGYRETQY
>TRBJ2-1|TRBV7-9
ASSFGLALGGQF
>TRBJ1-1|TRBV7-3
ASSLNRGNTEAF
>TRBJ2-7|TRBV30
AWSGGLAPHEQY
>TRBJ1-1|TRBV11-2
ASSIRQLNTEAF
>TRBJ1-4|TRBV20-1
SAATNEKLF
>TRBJ2-2|TRBV9
ASSVHRDTGDTGELF
>TRBJ2-4|TRBV12-3/TRBV12-4
ASTREIQNIQY
>TRBJ2-2|TRBV20-1
SARRSGTGELF
>TRBJ2-1|TRBV5-5
ASSFWDNNEQF
>TRBJ1-5|TRBV6-5
ASRPDNRDQPQH
>TRBJ1-1|TRBV28
ASKRPGTEAF
>TRBJ2-5|TRBV5-1
ASSSGRFQETQY
>TRBJ1-5|TRBV10-2
ASSAVGAPVSQAQH
>TRBJ1-6|TRBV5-1
ASSARTGETPLH
>TRBJ2-3|TRBV7-3
ASSLTSAGGDTQY
>TRBJ2-7|TRBV15
ATSRDPQGPIIYEQY
>TRBJ2-3|TRBV29-1
SVEGVLAGGTDTQY
>TRBJ2-2|TRBV29-1
SVTPDSGELF
>TRBJ1-2|TRBV10-3
AISGDRNYGYT